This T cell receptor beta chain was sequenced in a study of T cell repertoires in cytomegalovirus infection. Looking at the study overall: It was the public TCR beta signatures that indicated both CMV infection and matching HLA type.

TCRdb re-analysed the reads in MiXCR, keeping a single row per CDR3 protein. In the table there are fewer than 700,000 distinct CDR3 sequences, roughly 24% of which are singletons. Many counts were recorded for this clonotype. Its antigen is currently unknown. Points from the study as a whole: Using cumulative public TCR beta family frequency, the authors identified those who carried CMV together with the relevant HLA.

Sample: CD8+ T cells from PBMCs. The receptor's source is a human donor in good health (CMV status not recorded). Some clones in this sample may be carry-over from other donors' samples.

CDR3 loop: CASSPDRNFHSYEQYV. The CDR3 DNA sequence: TGTGCCAGCAGCCCGGACAGAAATTTTCACTCCTACGAGCAGTACGTC. The chain recombines TRBV5-5 with TRBJ2-7; a weak D match, TRBD1 (6 bases). V gave up 4 bases and J gave up 0 bases, with 17 bases separating them. The CDR3 covers 16 residues. CDR1 is SGHKS and CDR2 is YYEKEE in the germline V gene (reference sequence).